This TCR beta chain appears in the sequencing data of a study of T cell responses to AZD1222 COVID-19 vaccine. Assay used: immunoSEQ multiplex PCR; TCRdb lists only in-frame clones, some missing. The repertoire holds 120,000 to 150,000 clones, with around 93% as singletons. Analysis merged second doses at about 4 or about 12 weeks. The sequences come from peripheral blood, collected 28 days after the second AZD1222 dose. The receptor was isolated from an adult who received the AZD1222 COVID-19 vaccine.

The CDR3 reads CASSRGSQGWRVYGYTF. In nucleotides, the CDR3 is TGTGCCAGCAGCCGCGGCTCACAGGGGTGGCGGGTCTATGGCTACACCTTC. The chain combines TRBV14 with TRBJ1-2; 7 nucleotides match TRBD1. The CDR3 contains 17 residues. CDR1 is SGHDN and CDR2 is FVKESK in the germline V gene. The V gene end was trimmed by 4 bases and the J gene end by 4 bases; junction bases not matched to a gene: 15.